One sample yielded the 13 T cell receptor beta chains listed below, sequenced in a study of blood T cell repertoires in COVID-19. Repertoires were generated with immunoSEQ multiplex PCR, while TCRdb's copy carries only in-frame clones and drops some. The data hold under 200,000 clones, with 82% observed a single time. Sequences were obtained from PBMCs or T cells enriched from blood (not recorded which). These receptors were collected from a man aged 55 to 70 who had recovered from COVID-19.

The CDR3 DNA follows: TGCGCCAGCAGGCAGAACAGGGGCGGCTACCGGAGATATTACGAGCAGTACTTC. Protein: CASRQNRGGYRRYYEQYF. This chain links TRBV23-1 with TRBJ2-7; 7 positions match TRBD1. TRBV23-1 qualifies as an ORF whose function is uncertain. The J segment lost 4 bases and the V segment lost 6 bases, leaving 21 bases of the junction unmatched. The length of the CDR3 is 18 residues.

The gene calls are TRBV5-8 and TRBJ1-1; tentatively, D is TRBD1 (6 bases). The germline gives CDR1 SGHTS, CDR2 YDEGEE. There are 11 residues in the CDR3. The CDR3: CESEGDTEAFF. The CDR3 DNA sequence: TGTGAGAGCGAGGGGGACACTGAAGCTTTCTTT.

The chain recombines TRBV28 with TRBJ1-4; no definite D call. V lost 2 bases, J lost 3 bases, and 10 bases lay in between. Looked up from germline, CDR1 is MDHEN and CDR2 is SYDVKM. The CDR3 runs to 15 residues. The CDR3 reads CASSLSGVANEKLFF. The CDR3, as DNA: TGTGCCAGCAGTTTAAGCGGGGTTGCTAATGAAAAACTGTTTTTT.

For this clone: This sample includes further DNA sequences coding for the same CDR3. The CDR3 nucleotides read TGCGCCAGCAGCTTTGGACAGGGCTCCTACAATGAGCAGTTCTTC. Translation: CASSFGQGSYNEQFF. This sequence joins TRBV5-1 and TRBJ2-1, with 8 bases that match TRBD1. The CDR3 covers 15 residues. Trimming took 2 bases from V and 0 from J; bases not matched to a gene: 1. Germline CDR1 is SGHRS and CDR2 is YFSETQ.

The table lists this clone with a few counts. The chain carries TRBV7-6 and TRBJ2-2; TRBD1 matches at 9 bases. In germline, CDR1 is SGHVS, CDR2 FNYEAQ. After removal of 7 bases from V and 1 base from J, the junction contained 10 bases not matched to a gene. CDR3 length equals 17 residues. The CDR3 reads CASTTTPGQGNTGELFF. The CDR3 nucleotides read TGTGCCAGCACCACAACCCCGGGACAGGGGAACACCGGGGAGCTGTTTTTT.

This chain connects TRBV28 to TRBJ1-3; possible D gene TRBD1, 5 bases. The V and J ends lost 4 bases and 0 bases respectively, with 13 bases between them. In germline, CDR1 is MDHEN, CDR2 SYDVKM. This CDR3 has 16 residues. The CDR3 DNA is TGTGCCAGCAGTTGGGGTGGGGGGAACTCTGGAAACACCATATATTTT. Translation gives CASSWGGGNSGNTIYF.

This sequence joins TRBV7-3 and TRBJ2-3, with D possibly matching TRBD2 (5 bases). This CDR3 has 13 amino acids. The V gene lost 5 bases and the J gene lost 8 bases, with 14 bases spanning the gap. Germline CDR1 is SGHTA and CDR2 is FQGTGA. CDR3 in amino acids: CASSRNSEGTQYF. The DNA for the CDR3 is TGTGCCAGCAGCAGAAATAGTGAGGGTACGCAGTATTTT. Together with reference TRBV7-3 and TRBJ2-3, the CDR3 gives the full variable domain: GAGVSQTPSNKVTEKGKYVELRCDPISGHTALYWYRQSLGQGPEFLIYFQGTGAADDSGLPNDRFFAVRPEGSVSTLKIQRTERGDSAVYLCASSRNSEGTQYFGPGTRLTVL.

This clone has a count of ten or more. The CDR3 region has the DNA TGCGCCAGCAGCTTCGGGACAGGGGGCAATAATTCACCCCTCCACTTT. Translating gives CASSFGTGGNNSPLHF. The chain couples TRBV5-1 to TRBJ1-6; 12 nucleotides agree with TRBD1. The CDR3 runs 16 residues. V lost 2 bases and J lost 5; bases outside the gene matches: 2. The germline V gene encodes CDR1 SGHRS and CDR2 YFSETQ.

The chain is built from TRBV18 and TRBJ1-4, with a possible D match to TRBD1 (6 bases). The germline V gene encodes CDR1 KGHSH and CDR2 LQKENI. Trimming stripped 5 bases from V and 0 bases from J, with 16 bases between. The CDR3 extends over 17 amino acids. The CDR3 DNA is TGTGCCAGCTCATCCCTACAGGGCTCCTCAACTAATGAAAAACTGTTTTTT. Amino acid sequence: CASSSLQGSSTNEKLFF.

The chain couples TRBV3-1 (or the pseudogene TRBV3-2) to TRBJ1-3; 7 bases align to TRBD1. The ends lost 9 bases at V and 0 bases at J; junction bases unmatched: 11. CDR1 is LGHDT, CDR2 YNNKEL, per germline (reference sequence). This CDR3 has 16 amino acids. For the CDR3, the DNA is TGTGCCAGTGGGTGGTACAGGGGAGACTCTGGAAACACCATATATTTT. This codes for CASGWYRGDSGNTIYF.

The J gene is TRBJ1-2, the V gene TRBV10-3; the D gene is possibly TRBD1 (6 bases). Germline CDR1 ENHRY, CDR2 SYGVKD. V gave up 3 bases and J gave up 2 bases, with 16 bases separating them. The CDR3 loop spans 16 amino acids. The CDR3 reads CAISDGQQPQNYGYTF. For the CDR3, the DNA is TGTGCCATCAGTGACGGACAGCAGCCCCAAAACTATGGCTACACCTTC.

This chain links TRBV9 with TRBJ1-2; no firm D call. The CDR3 is made up of 14 amino acids. Germline CDR1 is SGDLS and CDR2 is YYNGEE. The V end was cut by 0 bases, the J end by 0 bases, with 6 bases between. The DNA of the CDR3 is TGTGCCAGCAGCGTAGACGGTGCTAACTATGGCTACACCTTC. Translated, it gives CASSVDGANYGYTF.

A single count supports this clone. The chain joins TRBV27 to TRBJ1-4, with 7 bases aligning to TRBD1. This CDR3 comprises 15 residues. The germline V gene has CDR1 MNHEY and CDR2 SMNVEV (reference sequence). The J segment lost 6 bases and the V segment lost 5 bases, leaving 9 bases of the junction unmatched. In DNA, the CDR3 is TGTGCCAGCAGTCCCAGACAGGGAATGGATGAAAAACTGTTTTTT. This sequence encodes CASSPRQGMDEKLFF.